This is a list of T cell receptor beta chains from one sample in a study of T cell responses to AZD1222 COVID-19 vaccine. Data came from immunoSEQ multiplex PCR; TCRdb stores just in-frame clones and leaves some out. Of approximately 110,000 clones in the sample, approximately 88% are singletons; the top ten hold 4% to 5.5%. This specimen consisted of peripheral blood, obtained on day 0 of AZD1222 vaccination. These receptors all come from an adult in good health. Both conserved end residues are part of each CDR3. A D gene is named only where the DNA matches it firmly. Clone size is shown for a subset of rows, as once, few, many or a class of expanded clone.

TRBD2	TRBV6-4	-	TRBJ2-1	TGTGCCAGCAGCGCGGGACTAGCGGGGGGTCTCAGTGAGCAGTTCTTC	CASSAGLAGGLSEQFF
TRBD1	TRBV7-2	-	TRBJ1-2	TGTGCCAGCAGCTCCCCGGGACAGGCTCTCTATGGCTACACCTTC	CASSSPGQALYGYTF
-	TRBV19	-	TRBJ2-3	TGTGCCAGTAGTATTGGCGGGGGCCGGGGCACAGATACGCAGTATTTT	CASSIGGGRGTDTQYF
-	TRBV25-1	-	TRBJ2-2	TGTGCCAGCAGAGGGGAGGCGAACACCGGGGAGCTGTTTTTT	CASRGEANTGELFF
-	TRBV19	-	TRBJ1-5	TGTGCCAGTAGTGACCGGGGGGTATATCAGCCCCAGCATTTT	CASSDRGVYQPQHF
-	TRBV29-1	-	TRBJ1-2	TGCAGCGTTGAGTCCAGGGTACTCGGCTACACCTTC	CSVESRVLGYTF
TRBD1	TRBV9	-	TRBJ2-5	TGTGCCAGCAGCCCCCGGGACAGGGAGACCCAGTACTTC	CASSPRDRETQYF
TRBD1	TRBV12-3/TRBV12-4	once	TRBJ1-6	TGTGCCAGCAGTCGGGACAGGGTATCACCCCTCCACTTT	CASSRDRVSPLHF
TRBD1	TRBV9	-	TRBJ1-4	TGTGCCAGCAGCGGGGGGACAGGGCCATATGAAAAACTGTTTTTT	CASSGGTGPYEKLFF
-	TRBV12-3/TRBV12-4	-	TRBJ1-1	TGTGCCAGCAGTCCCTGGCGGTACACTGAAGCTTTCTTT	CASSPWRYTEAFF
TRBD1	TRBV5-5	-	TRBJ1-2	TGTGCCAGCAGACCGCTAGGACAGGGAGTAGACTATGGCTACACCTTC	CASRPLGQGVDYGYTF
-	TRBV23-1	-	TRBJ1-3	TGCGCCAGCAGTCGGGCCGAGGGGGGAGTGGATGGAAACACCATATATTTT	CASSRAEGGVDGNTIYF
-	TRBV6-1	-	TRBJ1-5	TGTGCCAGCAGTGAAAGACCAACCAATCAGCCCCAGCATTTT	CASSERPTNQPQHF
-	TRBV6-1	-	TRBJ2-5	TGTGCCAGCAGTGAGGGACGACGGCAAGAGACCCAGTACTTC	CASSEGRRQETQYF
-	TRBV5-1	-	TRBJ2-7	TGCGCCAGCAGCAGTTCACAGGGATACGAGCAGTACTTC	CASSSSQGYEQYF
-	TRBV7-2	-	TRBJ1-1	TGTGCCAGCAGCGGGAGGGTCCTGACTGAAGCTTTCTTT	CASSGRVLTEAFF
TRBD1	TRBV7-7	-	TRBJ2-1	TGTGCCAGCAGCTATGTTTTGGAAATCGGGACAGGGGTAAATGAGCAGTTCTTC	CASSYVLEIGTGVNEQFF
TRBD1	TRBV19	-	TRBJ1-2	TGTGCCAGTAGGGACAGGGGAAGAGGCTACACCTTC	CASRDRGRGYTF
TRBD1	TRBV11-2	-	TRBJ2-1	TGTGCCAGCAGCCCCCAACAGGGGATCTCCTACAATGAGCAGTTCTTC	CASSPQQGISYNEQFF
-	TRBV29-1	-	TRBJ1-5	TGCAGCGTTGAGCTTAATGCAGGGGAGCCCCAGCATTTT	CSVELNAGEPQHF
-	TRBV28	-	TRBJ1-2	TGTGCCAGCAGTTTAAGTGATGTCAGGGGTGCCTATGGCTACACCTTC	CASSLSDVRGAYGYTF
-	TRBV6-5	-	TRBJ2-7	TGTGCCACGTACGGGGCTGGACCCTACGAGCAGTACTTC	CATYGAGPYEQYF
-	TRBV5-8	-	TRBJ1-2	TGTGCCAGCAGCCCGAAGACCTATGGCTACACCTTC	CASSPKTYGYTF
-	TRBV9	-	TRBJ2-1	TGTGCCAGCAGCCCAGGGTCCAACTACAATGAGCAGTTCTTC	CASSPGSNYNEQFF
-	TRBV28	-	TRBJ1-6	TGTGCCAGCAGCCCGGTGGGGCGGGGGCTCTCCTATAATTCACCCTTCCACTTT	CASSPVGRGLSYNSPFHF
TRBD1	TRBV7-2	-	TRBJ2-5	TGTGCCAGCAGCCTAAGACAGGGAGACCAAGAGACCCAGTACTTC	CASSLRQGDQETQYF
-	TRBV3-1/TRBV3-2	-	TRBJ2-2	TGTGCCAGCGTGTCTGTTCTCGGGGAGCTGTTTTTT	CASVSVLGELFF
TRBD2	TRBV4-3	-	TRBJ2-1	TGCGCCAGCAGCCAAGGACTAGCGGTTGAGCAGTTCTTC	CASSQGLAVEQFF
-	TRBV28	-	TRBJ2-1	TGTGCCAGCAGCCCTACCGGGGGTATAGGATCCTACAATGAGCAGTTCTTC	CASSPTGGIGSYNEQFF
-	TRBV27	-	TRBJ1-3	TGTGCCAGCAGTCCCTACTCTGGAAACACCATATATTTT	CASSPYSGNTIYF
-	TRBV10-1	-	TRBJ1-2	TGCGCCAGCAGTGAGGGTGGCAGGGAAAGCGGCGGCTACACCTTC	CASSEGGRESGGYTF
-	TRBV19	-	TRBJ1-4	TGTGCCAGTAGTATGGGCGCAACTAATGAAAAACTGTTTTTT	CASSMGATNEKLFF
-	TRBV21-1	-	TRBJ2-2	TGTGCCAGCAGCAAGATACTAGCGGGGGAGCACACCGGGGAGCTGTTTTTT	CASSKILAGEHTGELFF
-	TRBV27	-	TRBJ1-1	TGTGCCAGCTCTCCGATTTCAAACACTGAAGCTTTCTTT	CASSPISNTEAFF
-	TRBV16	few	TRBJ1-2	TGTGCCAGCAGCCAATCGCAGGGAGGGTTCTACACCTTC	CASSQSQGGFYTF
-	TRBV24-1	-	TRBJ2-1	TGTGCCACCAGTGATTACGGGACTTACGAGCAGTTCTTC	CATSDYGTYEQFF
-	TRBV11-2	-	TRBJ2-1	TGTGCCAGCAGCTTATCCCGGGCCCGTGAGCAGTTCTTC	CASSLSRAREQFF
-	TRBV28	-	TRBJ1-5	TGTGCCAGCAGTTGGGGCAATAATCAGCCCCAGCATTTT	CASSWGNNQPQHF
-	TRBV24-1	-	TRBJ2-3	TGTGCCACCAGTGGAGCCTCGATCCGGCCAGGGAGCACAGATACGCAGTATTTT	CATSGASIRPGSTDTQYF
TRBD1	TRBV27	-	TRBJ1-6	TGTGCCAGCAGTTCCCCGGGACAGAATTCACCCCTCCACTTT	CASSSPGQNSPLHF
-	TRBV7-2	-	TRBJ2-2	TGTGCCAGCAGCCTCCATTATTCTGGACCCGGGGAGCTGTTTTTT	CASSLHYSGPGELFF
-	TRBV5-1	-	TRBJ2-1	TGCGCCAGCAGCTTCATCGGGACATCCTCCTACAATGAGCAGTTCTTC	CASSFIGTSSYNEQFF
TRBD1	TRBV5-4	-	TRBJ2-3	TGTGCCAGCAGCTCGGACAGGGGGACAGATACGCAGTATTTT	CASSSDRGTDTQYF
-	TRBV11-2	-	TRBJ2-5	TGTGCCAGCAGCGGCCCCTGGGCGGGAGAGACCCAGTACTTC	CASSGPWAGETQYF
TRBD1	TRBV10-2	-	TRBJ1-2	TGCGCCAGCAGTGAAGTTGCGGGACAGGGTCGCCATGGCTACACCTTC	CASSEVAGQGRHGYTF
-	TRBV10-3	-	TRBJ2-7	TGTGCCATCAGTGTAGGTCAGGGCTCCTACGAGCAGTACTTC	CAISVGQGSYEQYF
-	TRBV12-3/TRBV12-4	-	TRBJ1-3	TGTGCCAGCAGTTTTGTCGGAAACACCATATATTTT	CASSFVGNTIYF